The 19 T cell receptor beta chains below all came from one sample that was sequenced in a study of T cells in Graves' hyperthyroidism and ophthalmopathy. Researchers took RNA transcripts and amplified the TCR beta CDR3 regions from them. When the TCR CDR3 underwent first-round RT-PCR, the HTBI primer set was used. Each CDR3 protein gets one entry after TCRdb re-called the multiplex PCR reads with MiXCR. The repertoire holds about 530,000 distinct CDR3 sequences, with 15% to 20% as singletons. The source material was blood. The receptors stem from a woman younger than 35 with Graves' ophthalmopathy.

This sequence joins TRBV5-6 and TRBJ2-3, with D tentatively TRBD2 (6 bases). V was trimmed by 0 bases and J by 4 bases, leaving 9 bases between them. This CDR3 has 14 residues. Germline values: CDR1 SGHDT, CDR2 YYEEEE. The CDR3 loop reads CASSLGGEADTQYF. In DNA, the CDR3 is TGTGCCAGCAGCTTGGGCGGGGAGGCAGATACGCAGTATTTT.

This clonotype came up a few times. The rearrangement links TRBV2 to TRBJ2-7; 7 positions agree with TRBD1. With V trimmed by 6 bases and J by 5 bases, 10 bases remained unmatched. Germline V gene data show CDR1 as SNHLY and CDR2 as FYNNEI. The length of the CDR3 is 14 residues. CDR3 DNA: TGTGCCAGCAGGACCCGACAGGGATACCACGAGCAGTACTTC. Translated: CASRTRQGYHEQYF. The entire variable domain, with the rest obtained from reference TRBV2 and TRBJ2-7, is as follows: EPEVTQTPSHQVTQMGQEVILRCVPISNHLYFYWYRQILGQKVEFLVSFYNNEISEKSEIFDDQFSVERPDGSNFTLKIRSTKLEDSAMYFCASRTRQGYHEQYFGPGTRLTVT.

This clonotype was counted between two and nine times. This chain uses TRBV7-9 with TRBJ2-3; 7 nucleotides line up with TRBD2. Germline CDR1 SEHNR, CDR2 FQNEAQ (reference sequence). V trimming: 2 bases; J trimming: 3 bases; junction bases outside the gene matches: 11. This CDR3 has 17 residues. CDR3 region: CASSLPSRGSRTDTQYF. DNA for the CDR3: TGTGCCAGCAGCTTACCTTCTCGCGGGAGTAGAACAGATACGCAGTATTTT.

This clonotype was seen only a few times. V usage is TRBV10-2 and J usage is TRBJ1-1, with D unclear. The CDR3 contains 13 residues. Germline V lookup: CDR1 WSHSY, CDR2 SAAADI. V lost 2 bases and J lost 7, with 11 bases in between. CDR3 DNA sequence: TGCGCCAGCAGTGAGATCGGTCGGAATGAAGCTTTCTTT. This translates into CASSEIGRNEAFF.

In this sample, this clonotype turned up many times. The chain joins TRBV11-2 to TRBJ1-2, with TRBD1 as a possible D gene (6 bases). V lost 5 bases and J lost 0, with 13 bases in between. The CDR3 is 15 residues long. In germline, CDR1 is SGHAT, CDR2 FQNNGV. This chain's CDR3 is CASSGGALANYGYTF. The CDR3 nucleotides read TGTGCCAGCAGCGGGGGGGCGCTGGCTAACTATGGCTACACCTTC.

This clonotype was observed many times. The chain combines TRBV30 with TRBJ2-1; 7 bases agree with TRBD2. CDR3 length: 15 residues. Germline V CDR1 and CDR2: GTSNPN, SVGIG (reference sequence). V shed 1 base, J shed 4 bases, and the junction held 7 bases outside the gene matches. The CDR3 here is CAWSAGREPYNEQFF. The CDR3 bases are TGTGCCTGGAGTGCGGGGCGGGAGCCTTACAATGAGCAGTTCTTC.

This clonotype was detected ten times or more. This chain connects TRBV7-2 to TRBJ1-6; D is possibly TRBD1 (6 bases). The germline CDR1 and CDR2 sequences are SGHTA and FQGNSA. The CDR3 contains 15 residues. V lost 1 base and J 7 bases, leaving 11 bases between the germline ends. CDR3 DNA sequence: TGTGCCAGCAGCTTAGGAGGGGACATAAATTCACCCCTCCACTTT. This translates into CASSLGGDINSPLHF. The variable domain in full, completed from reference TRBV7-2 and TRBJ1-6, reads GAGVSQSPSNKVTEKGKDVELRCDPISGHTALYWYRQSLGQGLEFLIYFQGNSAPDKSGLPSDRFSAERTGGSVSTLTIQRTQQEDSAVYLCASSLGGDINSPLHFGNGTRLTVT.

There are many counts of this clonotype. The chain carries TRBV28 and TRBJ1-1; 8 nucleotides match TRBD1. The germline V gene encodes CDR1 MDHEN and CDR2 SYDVKM. CDR3 size: 15 residues. The ends lost 7 bases at V and 6 bases at J; junction bases unmatched: 13. Here the CDR3 DNA reads TGTGCCAGCACTCCCGGACAGGGAGGACCTTCTGAAGCTTTCTTT. Translation gives CASTPGQGGPSEAFF.

This chain connects TRBV7-9 to TRBJ1-2, with 11 bases matching TRBD1. This CDR3 has 14 amino acids. The ends lost 6 bases at V and 7 bases at J; junction bases unmatched: 7. CDR1 is SEHNR and CDR2 is FQNEAQ in the germline V gene (reference sequence). CDR3 sequence (DNA): TGTGCCAGCAGACCACCCGGGACAGGGGGTGGCTACACCTTC. It specifies CASRPPGTGGGYTF. Together with reference TRBV7-9 and TRBJ1-2, the CDR3 gives the full variable domain: DTGVSQNPRHKITKRGQNVTFRCDPISEHNRLYWYRQTLGQGPEFLTYFQNEAQLEKSRLLSDRFSAERPKGSFSTLEIQRTEQGDSAMYLCASRPPGTGGGYTFGSGTRLTVV.

Ten or more counts support this clonotype. The chain couples TRBV28 to TRBJ2-7, with a weak D call TRBD1 (6 bases). Trimming cost V 6 bases and J 2 bases, with 17 bases left between them. Looked up from germline, CDR1 is MDHEN and CDR2 is SYDVKM. The CDR3 length is 15 residues. CDR3 sequence reads: CASRPQGVTTYEQYF. Written as DNA, the CDR3 is TGTGCCAGCAGACCACAGGGAGTTACCACCTACGAGCAGTACTTC.

This clonotype was observed many times. The chain combines TRBV6-1 with TRBJ1-1, with D unclear. The V end was cut by 7 bases, the J end by 5 bases, with 17 bases between. This CDR3 spans 14 amino acids. The germline gives CDR1 MNHNS, CDR2 SASEGT. The CDR3 region has the DNA TGTGCCAGCATCGTTACCCAGGAGGGAACTGAAGCTTTCTTT. Residues: CASIVTQEGTEAFF.

This clonotype appeared many times. The chain recombines TRBV27 with TRBJ2-7, with a weak D call TRBD1 (6 bases). CDR3 length equals 13 residues. Germline CDR1 is MNHEY and CDR2 is SMNVEV (reference sequence). The V end was cut by 3 bases, the J end by 1 base, with 7 bases between. This CDR3 is CASSFTGSYEQYF. The CDR3 DNA is TGTGCCAGCAGTTTCACAGGGTCCTACGAGCAGTACTTC.

The table lists this clonotype with many counts. This chain links TRBV28 with TRBJ2-5, with 12 nucleotides matching TRBD2. Germline loops: CDR1 MDHEN, CDR2 SYDVKM. The CDR3 is 15 amino acids. After removal of 5 bases from V and 5 bases from J, the junction contained 6 bases not matched to a gene. The CDR3 coding sequence is TGTGCCAGCAGTCACCGGACTAGCGGGGTGGAGACCCAGTACTTC. The encoded protein is CASSHRTSGVETQYF.

This clonotype was observed a few times. V is TRBV5-1 and J is TRBJ1-2, with D possibly matching TRBD1 (6 bases). Germline lookup yields CDR1 SGHRS and CDR2 YFSETQ. The length of the CDR3 is 12 residues. V was clipped by 2 bases and J by 7 bases, with 9 bases between them. CDR3 sequence: CASSFGGPGYTF. DNA of the CDR3: TGCGCCAGCAGCTTTGGGGGGCCTGGCTACACCTTC. Looking up the rest from reference TRBV5-1 and TRBJ1-2 gives the full variable domain: KAGVTQTPRYLIKTRGQQVTLSCSPISGHRSVSWYQQTPGQGLQFLFEYFSETQRNKGNFPGRFSGRQFSNSRSEMNVSTLELGDSALYLCASSFGGPGYTFGSGTRLTVV.

There are many counts of this clonotype. The V and J genes are TRBV28 and TRBJ2-3; TRBD2 aligns across 8 bases. The V segment lost 0 bases and the J segment 6 bases; nucleotides outside the gene matches: 8. Germline V gene sequence: CDR1 MDHEN, CDR2 SYDVKM. The CDR3 consists of 16 residues. DNA of the CDR3: TGTGCCAGCAGTTTATGGTCAGCGGGGGCCAGGGATACGCAGTATTTT. It codes for CASSLWSAGARDTQYF.

In this sample, this clonotype turned up many times. V gene TRBV27 combines with J gene TRBJ2-1; 9 bases map to TRBD2. V gave up 2 bases and J gave up 2 bases; unmatched junction bases: 13. This CDR3 is 19 amino acids long. The germline V gene encodes CDR1 MNHEY and CDR2 SMNVEV (reference sequence). Written as DNA, the CDR3 is TGTGCCAGCAGTTTACGAGGGCTAGCGGGAACCCTTACCTACAATGAGCAGTTCTTC. Translated: CASSLRGLAGTLTYNEQFF.

This clonotype was seen more than once but under ten times. The chain joins TRBV6-1 to TRBJ2-2; TRBD2 matches 9 bases. CDR3 length: 15 residues. The junction had 0 bases not matched to a gene; V was cut back by 0 bases and J by 4 bases. Germline V CDR1 and CDR2: MNHNS, SASEGT. CDR3 nucleotides: TGTGCCAGCAGTGAAGCTAGCGGGAGCACCGGGGAGCTGTTTTTT. Translation gives CASSEASGSTGELFF.

V gene TRBV24-1 combines with J gene TRBJ2-5; TRBD1 might be the D (5 bases). The V end lost 6 bases, the J end lost 2 bases, and 9 bases lay between the germline ends. Germline V gene lookup returns CDR1 KGHDR and CDR2 SFDVKD. The CDR3 contains 13 residues. The CDR3 coding sequence is TGTGCCACCAGTAGAACAGGTCAAGAGACCCAGTACTTC. It translates to CATSRTGQETQYF.

The gene calls are TRBV11-2 and TRBJ1-2; D is unclear. Germline V CDR1 and CDR2: SGHAT, FQNNGV. This CDR3 contains 15 residues. V lost 5 bases to trimming and J lost 4 bases, with 17 bases between them. DNA of the CDR3: TGTGCCAGCAGCCCCCCCTCGGCAGCATTCTATGGCTACACCTTC. Amino acids: CASSPPSAAFYGYTF. Based on the CDR3 plus reference TRBV11-2 and TRBJ1-2, the full variable domain is EAGVAQSPRYKIIEKRQSVAFWCNPISGHATLYWYQQILGQGPKLLIQFQNNGVVDDSQLPKDRFSAERLKGVDSTLKIQPAKLEDSAVYLCASSPPSAAFYGYTFGSGTRLTVV.